One and the same sample provided the 5 T cell receptor beta chains below, sequenced in a study of T cell repertoires in cytomegalovirus infection. One entry per CDR3 protein results from TCRdb running MiXCR on the reads. The table includes roughly 320,000 distinct CDR3 sequences, 9.6% detected once. Material: PBMCs. These receptor sequences come from a human donor in good health (CMV status not recorded). Some clones in this sample may be carry-over from other donors' samples.

There are many counts of this clonotype. The V call is TRBV28, the J call TRBJ2-1; no definite D call. The length of the CDR3 is 14 residues. With 4 bases removed from V and 6 bases from J, the gap between germline ends came to 13 bases. Germline-derived CDR1 and CDR2 are MDHEN and SYDVKM. This CDR3 is CASSWVPGINEQFF. As DNA, the CDR3 is TGTGCCAGCAGTTGGGTTCCCGGAATCAATGAGCAGTTCTTC.

This clonotype was seen ten or more times. V is TRBV2 and J is TRBJ1-4; D not certain. V lost 5 bases, J lost 7 bases, and 14 bases lay in between. CDR3 length: 14 amino acids. Germline CDR1 SNHLY, CDR2 FYNNEI. The CDR3 DNA reads as TGTGCCAGCAGTCGTCAAGGAGGGTTTGAAAAACTGTTTTTT. As protein: CASSRQGGFEKLFF. The full variable domain, rest sourced from reference TRBV2 and TRBJ1-4, is EPEVTQTPSHQVTQMGQEVILRCVPISNHLYFYWYRQILGQKVEFLVSFYNNEISEKSEIFDDQFSVERPDGSNFTLKIRSTKLEDSAMYFCASSRQGGFEKLFFGSGTQLSVL.

Worth noting for this clonotype: Possible read error: a much larger clone is one base away. This chain joins TRBV28 and TRBJ2-1; 7 bases are a match to TRBD1. This CDR3 comprises 15 residues. Germline V gives CDR1 MDHEN, CDR2 SYDVKM. V trimming: 5 bases; J trimming: 1 base; junction bases outside the gene matches: 5. The CDR3 nucleotides are TGTGCCAGCAGTAGACAGGGCATATCCTACAATGAGCAGTTCTTC. Protein product: CASSRQGISYNEQFF.

This clonotype was observed at least ten times. The V call is TRBV20-1, the J call TRBJ1-1, with D perhaps matching TRBD1 (5 bases). V lost 3 bases and J lost 3, with 11 bases in between. CDR3 length: 13 residues. CDR1 DFQATT and CDR2 SNEGSKA come from the germline V gene (reference sequence). The CDR3 nucleotides are TGCAGTGCTAGTTGGGGGAGCGACACTGAAGCTTTCTTT. As protein: CSASWGSDTEAFF.

The V call is TRBV14, the J call TRBJ1-3, with a possible D match to TRBD1 (6 bases). V was trimmed by 6 bases and J by 1 base, leaving 16 bases between them. The CDR3 sequence is 16 residues long. From germline, CDR1 is SGHDN and CDR2 FVKESK. CDR3 sequence: CASSQLTGLSGNTIYF. CDR3 nucleotide sequence: TGTGCCAGCAGTCAACTAACAGGGTTATCTGGAAACACCATATATTTT.